These 9 T cell receptor beta chains came from one sample sequenced in a study of cytotoxic CD8 clonotypes in ibrutinib-treated CLL (dated by TCRdb to about 2021). The protocol used for the library was the immunoSEQ multiplex PCR assay. As stored in TCRdb, this immuneACCESS dataset retains in-frame rearrangements with V and J assigned. A fraction of the clones does not appear; measured against another copy, unresolved V genes explain less than half of the discrepancy, and the remainder lacks a known reason. The sample yields 12,000 to 15,000 clones; about 65% were counted once. Jointly, the top ten make up approximately 40% of the sample. This sample comprised PBMCs, obtained before ibrutinib treatment. Receptors were obtained from a human donor with chronic lymphocytic leukemia.

The chain joins TRBV29-1 to TRBJ1-4; D is undetermined. CDR3 length: 16 residues. Germline assignment: CDR1 SQVTM and CDR2 ANQGSEA. Trimming cost V 5 bases and J 6 bases, with 22 bases left between them. CDR3 in amino acids: CSVRDPTQEEYEKLFF. As DNA, the CDR3 is TGCAGCGTTCGCGACCCGACTCAGGAAGAATATGAAAAACTGTTTTTT.

The V call is TRBV27, the J call TRBJ2-1; TRBD1 agrees at 7 bases. The CDR3 extends over 15 amino acids. V gave up 6 bases and J gave up 7 bases; unmatched junction bases: 12. The germline V gene encodes CDR1 MNHEY and CDR2 SMNVEV (reference sequence). CDR3 sequence reads: CASRISGTASNEQFF. Written as DNA, the CDR3 is TGTGCCAGCAGGATTTCCGGGACAGCCTCGAATGAGCAGTTCTTC.

This chain connects TRBV5-6 to TRBJ2-7, with TRBD1 as a possible D gene (6 bases). With 4 bases removed from V and 1 base from J, the gap between germline ends came to 9 bases. Germline assignment: CDR1 SGHDT and CDR2 YYEEEE. The CDR3 is 13 amino acids. The CDR3 sequence: CASSHRVSYEQYF. Written as DNA, the CDR3 is TGTGCCAGCAGCCACAGGGTTTCCTACGAGCAGTACTTC.

The rearrangement uses TRBV25-1 and TRBJ2-5; D gene unclear. This CDR3 is 12 amino acids long. Germline CDR1 is MGHDK and CDR2 is SYGVNS. The germline V and J ends were trimmed by 3 bases and 7 bases, with 9 bases remaining between them. CDR3 DNA sequence: TGTGCCAGCAGTGAGTTACGTGGGACCCAGTACTTC. It is translated as CASSELRGTQYF.

The V gene is TRBV5-4, the J gene TRBJ1-6, with a weak D call TRBD1 (6 bases). The germline gives CDR1 SGHNT, CDR2 YYREEE (reference sequence). V was trimmed by 4 bases and J by 7 bases, leaving 24 bases between them. The CDR3 covers 18 residues. As DNA, the CDR3 is TGTGCCAGCAGCCCCTCAGGTTTGACACAGGGCTCCAATTCACCCCTCCACTTT. Its protein is CASSPSGLTQGSNSPLHF.

J is TRBJ2-7 and V is TRBV5-4; perhaps TRBD1 as D (6 bases). Germline CDR1 SGHNT, CDR2 YYREEE (reference sequence). V lost 2 bases and J 7 bases, leaving 16 bases between the germline ends. This CDR3 has 14 amino acids. The chain's CDR3 is CASSLGQGGREQYF. The CDR3 DNA reads as TGTGCCAGCAGCTTAGGCCAAGGGGGACGAGAGCAGTACTTC.

This clone was observed a few times. The chain employs TRBV27 and TRBJ1-5; D uncertain. Germline CDR1 MNHEY, CDR2 SMNVEV (reference sequence). The ends were cut back, 3 bases at V and 4 bases at J, with 7 bases in the middle. CDR3 length: 13 amino acids. Here the CDR3 reads CASSLGRNQPQHF. CDR3 sequence (DNA): TGTGCCAGCAGTTTGGGCAGAAATCAGCCCCAGCATTTT.

This chain uses TRBV19 with TRBJ1-2, with D possibly being TRBD1 (5 bases). Trimming took off 6 bases at V and 0 bases at J, with 14 bases between the two ends. The germline CDR1 and CDR2 sequences are LNHDA and SQIVND (reference sequence). The CDR3 length is 15 residues. The CDR3 region is CASRGTAVANYGYTF. The DNA for the CDR3 is TGTGCCAGTAGGGGGACGGCCGTTGCTAACTATGGCTACACCTTC.

The table lists this clone with a few counts. The rearrangement joins TRBV10-1 to TRBJ1-3, with D uncertain. V lost 4 bases and J 0 bases, leaving 13 bases between the germline ends. The CDR3 is 16 amino acids. Germline V gene data show CDR1 as WNHNN and CDR2 as SYGVQD (reference sequence). The CDR3 loop is CASSGESSSSGNTIYF. The CDR3 DNA sequence: TGCGCCAGCAGTGGAGAAAGTTCATCCTCTGGAAACACCATATATTTT.